This T cell receptor (beta chain) was profiled in a study of STAT5B mutations in CD4+ large granular lymphocyte leukemia. Overall study context: Anti-CD4 microbead selection came after CD8+ cell depletion in cryopreserved samples.

Here immunoSEQ multiplex PCR was the method, and the copy in TCRdb shows in-frame clones only, minus some. This sample carries around 440 clones, around 54% of them seen once, and the ten largest clones take roughly 82%. General study results and limits: Patient CD4-sorted repertoires stayed more clonal than healthy ones after leukemic-clone removal. Approximately 25% of private leukemic clonotypes occurred rarely in other patients' non-leukemic repertoires.

Either unselected PBMC or bead-purified CD4+, CD4+CD8+, CD57+ or CD56+ cells were sequenced. Deletions cut 1 base from V and 8 bases from J, with 9 bases between. This CDR3 comprises 13 residues. Germline assignment: CDR1 SGHVS and CDR2 FQNEAQ. Remarks on this clone: Its matching antigen is unknown.

The chain is built from TRBV7-8 and TRBJ2-1, with a tentative D call TRBD2 (6 bases). The TCR was taken from a woman between 65 and 79 years old with CD4+ T-cell large granular lymphocyte leukemia. Input material: PBMCs. The CDR3 is CASSLDPGDEQFF. CDR3 DNA sequence: TGTGCCAGCAGCTTAGACCCGGGGGATGAGCAGTTCTTC.